This paragraph covers one T cell receptor (beta chain) sequence. The antigen is not known. This sample is drawn from a study of cytomegalovirus exposure and HLA in healthy donors. Study details: Counted in an early data release were some 81 million unique TCRs from HLA-typed donors. Most donors, less than 85% of a few hundred genotyped, fell in the Caucasian-associated ancestry cluster.

Findings and caveats of the study: Later on, an analysis tied approximately 17,000 TCR beta sequences to HLA alleles at 0.05 false discovery rate. Most TCR sequences showed up rarely, but some public TCRs showed up in many donors.

Use of 60 Vbeta and 13 Jbeta primers characterized the PCR. Sequencing used immunoSEQ multiplex PCR; TCRdb keeps in-frame clones, though not all of them. The repertoire includes around 92,000 clones, over 70% of them detected once, and approximately 1.1% sits in the top ten. Germline CDR1 is GTSNPN and CDR2 is SVGIG (reference sequence). The trim removed 4 bases at V and 1 base at J, leaving 8 bases unmatched. CDR3 length: 15 residues. This sequence was found in a girl under 10 years old in good health and CMV-seropositive. Sequences were obtained from PBMCs. V usage is TRBV30 and J usage is TRBJ1-1; 8 nucleotides align to TRBD1. As DNA, the CDR3 is TGTGCCTGGAAAAGAACCGGGACAGGGAACACTGAAGCTTTCTTT. This gives the protein CAWKRTGTGNTEAFF.